This T cell receptor beta chain was sequenced in a study of cytotoxic CD8 clonotypes in ibrutinib-treated CLL. Study-level points and caveats: Clonality increased with ibrutinib response but returned toward baseline at progression.

As to this clone: What it binds is not known.

The ends were cut back, 0 bases at V and 0 bases at J, with 6 bases in the middle. This CDR3 comprises 15 residues. The germline gives CDR1 MNHEY, CDR2 SVGAGI. Some clones are missing from TCRdb's copy, which holds only in-frame ones; the method was immunoSEQ multiplex PCR. The sample includes under 150,000 clones, around 80% of them seen just once. Library input was about 2 micrograms of DNA from cryopreserved PBMCs. The chain uses TRBV6-5 and TRBJ1-3; D is ambiguous. This TCR came from a human donor with chronic lymphocytic leukemia. Sequenced material: PBMCs, taken after 24 months of ibrutinib treatment. The CDR3 nucleotides read TGTGCCAGCAGTTACTCCAGCAGCTCTGGAAACACCATATATTTT. Protein sequence: CASSYSSSSGNTIYF.